This T cell receptor beta chain stems from a study of identical twins' blood T cells (dated by TCRdb to about 2013). For the study in its entirety: The roughly twelve libraries, six for the alpha chain and six for the beta chain, together yielded 49 million or so Illumina reads. The study compared TCR alpha and beta chain repertoires of three pairs of monozygous twins using next-generation sequencing to assess genetic influence on repertoire formation.

In the germline V gene, CDR1 corresponds to SGHRS and CDR2 to YFSETQ. Cut back by 3 bases and 0 bases, the V and J ends lie 4 bases apart. Measured from the cysteine to the phenylalanine, the CDR3 is 13 residues long. The only DNA kept is the CDR3, 39 bases in frame from the first base. The study at large found these results: Environmental influences could not be excluded as an explanation for twin similarity, since twins were reared together. Looking at the most abundant TCRbeta clonotypes, every donor had more CDR3 sequences in common with her twin than with unrelated donors. V gene usage was reported to be markedly more similar within twin pairs than between unrelated donors, even among non-selected out-of-frame TCRbeta clonotypes. The proposed role of the TCRalpha J segment in MHC recognition during thymic selection was stated to require validation by independent studies. The number of CDR3 clonotypes shared between two donors was mainly determined by the product of the cloneset sizes of the two donors, and no clear deviation from this trend was shown by twins.

Six healthy women forming three monozygous twin pairs were used as donors. All three twin pairs had been reared together and were thought likely to have met the same infectious agents and vaccines. RNA was isolated from peripheral blood mononuclear cells and used to prepare TCR cDNA libraries. A word on this clonotype: No antigen is known for it. No base-level quality is on record; no much larger clone is a single base apart.

To prepare the library, 5' RACE was applied. Sequencing used an Illumina Genome Analyzer IIx. The RNA-based TCR cDNA libraries were made using a previously described protocol that was modified in several ways. To prevent cross-contamination, sample-specific barcodes were added to both ends of each TCR cDNA library during cDNA synthesis and amplification. In the paper's pipeline: Between about 90,000 and nearly 550,000 clonotypes were identified per individual, and about 2 to 3.6 million CDR3-containing reads were obtained per library. Reads with improper barcode index combinations were discarded, after which clonesets were built for each library with the MiTCR software. While assembling CDR3 clonotypes, MiTCR corrected PCR and sequencing errors and either filtered or rescued low-quality reads. Artificial out-of-frame clonotypes were mapped to in-frame sequences, with one indel allowed in the CDR3, and then removed. Similarity of V and J gene usage between donors was measured as Jensen-Shannon divergence divided by mean entropy. TCRdb trimmed public reads at Q25 via fastp, called clones via MiXCR and kept in-frame beta chains. Every distinct CDR3 protein forms one entry, paired with its most common genes and DNA. TCRdb's processing, not the study's, gives the V and J calls here. The sample contains hundreds of thousands of distinct CDR3 sequences, roughly 27% of them found a single time. 6% to 7% of the sample is taken by the ten largest.

The receptor comes from a woman aged 18-55 years in good health. Recombination joined TRBV5-1 with TRBJ1-3; no confident D gene assignment can be made. Sequencing was done on a sample of PBMCs. The nucleotide sequence reads as follows: TGCGCCAGCAGCTCAGACTCTGGAAACACCATATATTTT. This yields the protein CASSSDSGNTIYF.